This entry features one T cell receptor (beta chain) sequence. The count of this clonotype is one. Its binding antigen is unknown. No much larger clonotype is one base removed from it; base qualities were not supplied. One read alone provides weak support. TCR beta CDR3 regions were amplified from RNA transcripts. A first-round RT-PCR of the TCR CDR3 used the HTBI primer set with the Qiagen OneStep RT-PCR kit. A second multiplex PCR round built the libraries, followed by size selection and purification. Sequencing of the libraries was done on an Illumina HiSeq2000 using paired-end 100 bp reads. Under the source paper's analysis protocol: SOAPnuke was used to process the raw data, removing reads that contained adapters or uncalled bases, had a mean Phred below 15, or lacked an exact match to the constant primer or identifier. High-quality paired reads were merged with COPE v1.2.5, and unique nucleotide sequences were defined as clonotypes. Clonotypes were aligned to IMGT TRBV, TRBD and TRBJ reference segments using MiTCR v1.1. The analysis was restricted to V-J combinations with a frequency above 0.0001, which together covered 99.2% of the repertoires. The TCS score was defined as the ratio of F50 (clonal expansion) to E x V (chaos), calculated using BLOSUM62-based TCRdist between CDR3 peptides within each V-J. Welch's t-statistics and random forest reduced around 510 V-J features to about 12, which were used in a naive Bayes classifier (R e1071). The public reads were reprocessed in TCRdb via fastp at Q25 and MiXCR, keeping in-frame beta chains. Identical CDR3 protein sequences are pooled into one entry, listed with their most common genes and DNA. The V and J calls reflect TCRdb's pipeline rather than the authors' work. The sample table shows 500,000 to 750,000 distinct CDR3 sequences, and 15% to 19% are seen once. The ten largest make up 7.3% of the sample.

The sample comes from a study of T cells in Graves' hyperthyroidism and ophthalmopathy (dated by TCRdb to about 2019). About the full investigation: Peripheral blood samples were taken at the time of initial diagnosis, prior to any treatment. A discovery cohort of roughly 100 patients, about 44 with Graves' ophthalmopathy and under 60 with stable Graves' hyperthyroidism, was used to find distinguishing TCR V-J signatures. Prospective prediction of ophthalmopathy was tested in an independent validation cohort of 18 to 20 hyperthyroidism patients and 15 to 17 patients who later progressed to ophthalmopathy. The approximately 90 discovery patients were divided at random into training and test sets in a 7:3 ratio. The study also compared thyroid tissue and blood T-cell repertoires from a handful of Graves' hyperthyroidism patients. Once sampling was done, hyperthyroidism patients were given methimazole at a starting dose of 30 mg daily, whereas ophthalmopathy patients were given high-dose intravenous methylprednisolone. According to the paper, TCR Vbeta CDR3 sequencing was carried out on more than 120 peripheral blood samples, which came from 40 to 45 ophthalmopathy, 70 to 80 hyperthyroidism and approximately 17 progressor patients. Broader findings and caveats from the paper: Sample size was not statistically predetermined, and blinding of investigators to group allocation was not performed. In cross-validation, a model built on a 13 V-J signature told ophthalmopathy apart from stable hyperthyroidism with 85% to 90% sensitivity and approximately 81% specificity, and in testing the same model reached 80%/75%. Most expanded thyroid clonotypes (frequency above 0.001) were also found in blood, which suggests that blood repertoires may mirror thyroid immune responses. During validation, the model predicted progression to ophthalmopathy a median of roughly 7.1 months ahead of onset, with almost 71% sensitivity and around 72% specificity.

Compared with germline, V lacks 5 bases and J lacks 10 bases; bases without a gene match: 8. Its CDR3 holds 14 amino acids, cysteine through phenylalanine. The retained sequence is limited to the CDR3, 42 bases, with the frame set at the first base. As encoded in the germline V gene, CDR1 is SGHTA while CDR2 is FQGNSA. Stable Graves' hyperthyroidism was defined as no progression to ophthalmopathy during 18 months of follow-up. The hyperthyroidism patients were between 18 and 65 years old and newly diagnosed, with a disease duration of less than 2 months. Any patient with an uncontrolled infection, another autoimmune disease, pregnancy or lactation was excluded. Clinical symptoms, serum thyroxine and TRAb, thyroid ultrasound, and orbital computed tomography formed the basis for the diagnoses. PBMCs were isolated from 7.5 to 10 ml of fresh peripheral blood by Ficoll-Paque density gradient centrifugation. Total RNA was extracted with Trizol reagent, and quality was checked on an Agilent 2100 Bioanalyzer.

The sequenced sample was blood. The source of this sequence is a woman aged 25 to 39 with Graves' hyperthyroidism. The chain uses TRBV7-2 and TRBJ2-1, and 10 junctional nucleotides match TRBD2. The DNA sequence is TGTGCCAGCAGCATTACTAGCGGGGCAAGGGAGCAGTTCTTC. The translation is CASSITSGAREQFF.